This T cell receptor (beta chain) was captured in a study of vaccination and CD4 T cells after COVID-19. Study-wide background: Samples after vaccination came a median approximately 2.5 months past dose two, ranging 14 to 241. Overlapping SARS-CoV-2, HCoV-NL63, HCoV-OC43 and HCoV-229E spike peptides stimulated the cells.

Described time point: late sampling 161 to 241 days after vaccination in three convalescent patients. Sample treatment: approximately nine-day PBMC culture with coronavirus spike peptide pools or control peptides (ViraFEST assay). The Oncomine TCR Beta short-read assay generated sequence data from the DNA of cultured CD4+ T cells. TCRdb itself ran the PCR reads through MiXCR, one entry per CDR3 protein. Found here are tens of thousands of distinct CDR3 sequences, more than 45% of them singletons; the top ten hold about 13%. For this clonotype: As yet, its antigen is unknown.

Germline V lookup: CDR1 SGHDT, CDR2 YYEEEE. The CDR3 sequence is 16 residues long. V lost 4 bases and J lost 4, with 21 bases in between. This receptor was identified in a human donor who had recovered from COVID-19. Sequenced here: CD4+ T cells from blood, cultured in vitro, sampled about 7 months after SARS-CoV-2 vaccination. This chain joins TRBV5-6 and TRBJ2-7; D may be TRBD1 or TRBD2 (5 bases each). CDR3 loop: CASSPWGRTNLYEQYF. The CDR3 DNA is TGTGCCAGCAGCCCGTGGGGACGGACAAACCTTTACGAGCAGTACTTC.